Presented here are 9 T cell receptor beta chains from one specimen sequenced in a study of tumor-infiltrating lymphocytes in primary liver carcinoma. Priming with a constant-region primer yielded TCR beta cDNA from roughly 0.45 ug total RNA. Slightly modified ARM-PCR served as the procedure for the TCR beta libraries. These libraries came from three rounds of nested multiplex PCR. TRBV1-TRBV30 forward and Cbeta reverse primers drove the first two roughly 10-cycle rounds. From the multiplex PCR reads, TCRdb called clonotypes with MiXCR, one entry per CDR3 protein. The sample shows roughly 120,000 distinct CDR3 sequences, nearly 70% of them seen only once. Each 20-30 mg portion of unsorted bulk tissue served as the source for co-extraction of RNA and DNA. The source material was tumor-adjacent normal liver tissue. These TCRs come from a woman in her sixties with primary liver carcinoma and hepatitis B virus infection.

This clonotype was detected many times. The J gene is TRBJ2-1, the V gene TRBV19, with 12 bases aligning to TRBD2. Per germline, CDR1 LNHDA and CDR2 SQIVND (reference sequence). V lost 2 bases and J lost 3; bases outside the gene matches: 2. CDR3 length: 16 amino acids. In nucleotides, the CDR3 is TGTGCCAGTAGTATAAGACTAGCGGGGGTCTACAATGAGCAGTTCTTC. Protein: CASSIRLAGVYNEQFF. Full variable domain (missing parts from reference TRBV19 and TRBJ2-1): DGGITQSPKYLFRKEGQNVTLSCEQNLNHDAMYWYRQDPGQGLRLIYYSQIVNDFQKGDIAEGYSVSREKKESFPLTVTSAQKNPTAFYLCASSIRLAGVYNEQFFGPGTRLTVL.

CDR3 DNA: TGCAGCGTTGCGGCCGAAAAGGACCTATTAATGAAGGTGACCCAGTACTTC. Translating it yields CSVAAEKDLLMKVTQYF. The chain joins TRBV29-1 to TRBJ2-5; D not certain. V was trimmed by 4 bases and J by 7 bases, leaving 28 bases between them. This CDR3 is built from 17 residues. In germline, CDR1 is SQVTM, CDR2 ANQGSEA.

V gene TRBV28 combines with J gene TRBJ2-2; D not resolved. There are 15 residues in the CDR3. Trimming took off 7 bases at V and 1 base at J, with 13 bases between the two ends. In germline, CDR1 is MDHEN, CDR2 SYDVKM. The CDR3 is CASTPRRKNTGELFF. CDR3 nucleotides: TGTGCCAGCACCCCGAGACGGAAGAACACCGGGGAGCTGTTTTTT.

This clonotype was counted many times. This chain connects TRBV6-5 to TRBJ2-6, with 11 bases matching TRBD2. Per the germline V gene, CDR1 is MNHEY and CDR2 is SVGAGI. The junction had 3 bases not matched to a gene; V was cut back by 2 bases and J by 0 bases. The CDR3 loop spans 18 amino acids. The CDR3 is CASSYRLAGPSGANVLTF. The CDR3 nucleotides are TGTGCCAGCAGTTACCGACTAGCGGGGCCCTCTGGGGCCAACGTCCTGACTTTC.

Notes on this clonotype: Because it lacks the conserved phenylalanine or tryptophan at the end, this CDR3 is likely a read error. The CDR3: CASSFSRGTSYEQYL. The CDR3 nucleotides read TGCGCCAGCAGCTTTAGTCGGGGAACCTCCTACGAGCAGTACTTA. The chain carries TRBV11-2 and TRBJ2-7; D possibly corresponds to TRBD2 (5 bases). The CDR3 is made up of 15 amino acids. The V gene's germline CDR1 is SGHAT and CDR2 FQNNGV.

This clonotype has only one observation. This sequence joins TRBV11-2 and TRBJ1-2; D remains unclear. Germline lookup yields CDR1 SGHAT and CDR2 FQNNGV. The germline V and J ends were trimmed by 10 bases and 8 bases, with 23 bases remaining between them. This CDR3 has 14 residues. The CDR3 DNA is TGTGCCAACAGTTTAGATCTTTTAGCAAGCGGCTACACCTTC. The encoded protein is CANSLDLLASGYTF.

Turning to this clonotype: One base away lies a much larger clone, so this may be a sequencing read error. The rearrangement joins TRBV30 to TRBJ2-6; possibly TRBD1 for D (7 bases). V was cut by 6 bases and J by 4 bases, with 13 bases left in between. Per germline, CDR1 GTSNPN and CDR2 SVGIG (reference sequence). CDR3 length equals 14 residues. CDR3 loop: CACSRGRGANVLTF. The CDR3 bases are TGTGCCTGCTCCAGGGGGAGGGGGGCCAACGTCCTGACTTTC.

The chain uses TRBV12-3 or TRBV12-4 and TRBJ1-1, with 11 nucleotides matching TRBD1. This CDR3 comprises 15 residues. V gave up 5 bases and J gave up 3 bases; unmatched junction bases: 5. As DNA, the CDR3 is TGTGCCAGCAGTCGAAGGACAGGGGGCTACACTGAAGCTTTCTTT. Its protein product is CASSRRTGGYTEAFF.

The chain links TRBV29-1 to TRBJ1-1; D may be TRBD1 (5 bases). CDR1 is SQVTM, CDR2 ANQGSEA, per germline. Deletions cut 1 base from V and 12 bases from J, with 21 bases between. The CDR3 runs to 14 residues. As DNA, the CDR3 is TGCAGCGTTGAAGTCCCAGGGAGGGGATATGTGCCTTTCTTT. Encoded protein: CSVEVPGRGYVPFF.